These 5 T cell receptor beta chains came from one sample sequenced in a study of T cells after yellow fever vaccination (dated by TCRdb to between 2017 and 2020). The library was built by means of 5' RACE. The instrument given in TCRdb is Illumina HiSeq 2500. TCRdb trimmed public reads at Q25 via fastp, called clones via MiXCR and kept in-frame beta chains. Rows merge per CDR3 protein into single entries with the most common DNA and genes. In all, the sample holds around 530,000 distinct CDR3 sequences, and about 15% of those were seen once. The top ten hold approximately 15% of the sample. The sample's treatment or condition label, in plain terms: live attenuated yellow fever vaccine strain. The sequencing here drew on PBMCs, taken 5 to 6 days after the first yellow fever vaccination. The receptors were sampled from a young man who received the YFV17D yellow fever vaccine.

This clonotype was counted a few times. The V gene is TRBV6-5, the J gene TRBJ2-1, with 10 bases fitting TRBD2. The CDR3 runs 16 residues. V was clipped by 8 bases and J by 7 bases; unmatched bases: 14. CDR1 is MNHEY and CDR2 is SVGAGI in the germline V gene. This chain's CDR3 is CASHPLAGVGGNEQFF. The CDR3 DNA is TGTGCCAGCCACCCGCTAGCGGGGGTAGGGGGGAATGAGCAGTTCTTC.

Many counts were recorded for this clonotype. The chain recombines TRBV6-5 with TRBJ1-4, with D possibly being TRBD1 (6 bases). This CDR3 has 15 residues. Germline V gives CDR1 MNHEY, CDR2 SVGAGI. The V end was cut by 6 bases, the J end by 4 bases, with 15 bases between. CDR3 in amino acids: CASSTEGRGNEKLFF. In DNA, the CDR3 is TGTGCCAGCAGCACCGAGGGCAGGGGTAATGAAAAACTGTTTTTT.

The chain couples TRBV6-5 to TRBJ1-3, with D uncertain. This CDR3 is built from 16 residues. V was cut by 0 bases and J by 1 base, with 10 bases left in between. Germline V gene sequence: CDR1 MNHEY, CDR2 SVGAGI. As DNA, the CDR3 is TGTGCCAGCAGTTACTCAGGAGGGATATCTGGAAACACCATATATTTT. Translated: CASSYSGGISGNTIYF.

CDR3 coding DNA: TGCAGTGTTAATCCGGGCACTAGCACAGATACGCAGTATTTT. It encodes CSVNPGTSTDTQYF. The genes are TRBV20-1 and TRBJ2-3; unclear D gene. There are 14 residues in the CDR3. Trimming removed 7 bases from V and 0 bases from J, with 14 bases in between. Germline CDR1 reads DFQATT; CDR2 reads SNEGSKA (reference sequence).

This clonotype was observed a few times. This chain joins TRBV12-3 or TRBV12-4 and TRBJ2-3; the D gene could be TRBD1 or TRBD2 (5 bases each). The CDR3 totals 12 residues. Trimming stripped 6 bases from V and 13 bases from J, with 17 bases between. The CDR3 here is CASRGRDPGEYF. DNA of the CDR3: TGTGCCAGCAGGGGACGGGACCCCGGGGAGTATTTT.